These T cell receptor beta chains were read from a single sample in a study of blood T cell repertoires in COVID-19. TCRdb's table, derived via immunoSEQ multiplex PCR, lists solely in-frame clones and lacks some. The repertoire holds some 310,000 clones, with just under 90% as singletons. Sample: PBMCs or T cells enriched from blood (not recorded which). These TCRs come from a woman aged 25 to 45 who had recovered from COVID-19. The CDR3 runs from the conserved cysteine through the conserved F or W. D genes are given only for firm matches. Expanded clones are given a class, and other clones once, few, many or no size at all.

size	D	V	J	length	DNA	CDR3
.	.	TRBV4-2	TRBJ1-2	17	TGTGCCAGCAGCCAAGATCTGAGACAGAACAGAAGGTATGGCTACACCTTC	CASSQDLRQNRRYGYTF
.	.	TRBV5-6	TRBJ1-2	13	TGTGCCAGCAGCGGTCCGGGGAACTATGGCTACACCTTC	CASSGPGNYGYTF
.	.	TRBV7-3	TRBJ2-5	13	TGTGCCAGCAGCACCCACAGGACGGGCCCCCAGTACTTC	CASSTHRTGPQYF
.	.	TRBV18	TRBJ2-6	16	TGTGCCAGCTCACCAAGGACAGACTCTGGGGCCAACGTCCTGACTTTC	CASSPRTDSGANVLTF
.	.	TRBV29-1	TRBJ2-5	16	TGCAGCGTTGAAGAATTCGGTTCAGGGCCCCGAGAGACCCAGTACTTC	CSVEEFGSGPRETQYF
.	.	TRBV6-5	TRBJ1-1	14	TGTGCCAGCAGTCCAAGAGGGGGGGGCACTGAAGCTTTCTTT	CASSPRGGGTEAFF
.	TRBD2	TRBV6-1	TRBJ2-1	15	TGTGCCAGCAGTGAGCTAGCGGGAGGTCACAATGAGCAGTTCTTC	CASSELAGGHNEQFF
.	TRBD2	TRBV27	TRBJ2-5	17	TGTGCCAGCAGTTCGGTTTTCTTGACTAGCGGGCAAGAGACCCAGTACTTC	CASSSVFLTSGQETQYF
.	TRBD2	TRBV5-1	TRBJ2-1	18	TGCGCCAGCAGCTTTCTCGACCCTGGGGGCGGGAGGGCCAATGAGCAGTTCTTC	CASSFLDPGGGRANEQFF
.	.	TRBV27	TRBJ1-3	18	TGTGCCAGCAGTTTATTCGGGGGGGGGACGGGCACTGGAAACACCATATATTTT	CASSLFGGGTGTGNTIYF
.	.	TRBV19	TRBJ1-5	15	TGTGCCAGTAGTATAGATCCCCCCCTAGGACAGCCCCAGCATTTT	CASSIDPPLGQPQHF
once	.	TRBV11-2	TRBJ1-1	17	TGTGCCAGCAGCTTAGTCGGAATCAGGGCCATGAACACTGAAGCTTTCTTT	CASSLVGIRAMNTEAFF
.	.	TRBV5-1	TRBJ2-1	15	TGCGCCAGCAGCTTGGAGCGGAACTCCTACAATGAGCAGTTCTTC	CASSLERNSYNEQFF
.	.	TRBV9	TRBJ2-7	16	TGTGCCAGCAGCGTAGGGTCAGGGTCAATTAAATACGAGCAGTACTTC	CASSVGSGSIKYEQYF
.	TRBD1	TRBV5-1	TRBJ2-3	14	TGCGCCAGCAGCTTAGGACAGGCCACAGATACGCAGTATTTT	CASSLGQATDTQYF
.	TRBD1	TRBV6-5	TRBJ1-2	13	TGTGCCAGCCAACCCGGGACAGGGTTTGGCTACACCTTC	CASQPGTGFGYTF
few	TRBD2	TRBV7-9	TRBJ2-2	17	TGTGCCAGCAGCGCATCTGCGGGGGACTGGGACACCGGGGAGCTGTTTTTT	CASSASAGDWDTGELFF
once	.	TRBV9	TRBJ1-2	14	TGTGCCAGCAGCGGGACGAGTCGGGGCTATGGCTACACCTTC	CASSGTSRGYGYTF
.	TRBD1	TRBV4-1	TRBJ1-1	19	TGCGCCAGCAGCCAGGCCCCGGACAGGCAAAGACCCGGGAACACTGAAGCTTTCTTT	CASSQAPDRQRPGNTEAFF
.	TRBD2	TRBV6-4	TRBJ2-3	16	TGTGCCAGCAGTGACAGTAGCGGGGGGGACACAGATACGCAGTATTTT	CASSDSSGGDTDTQYF
once	TRBD2	TRBV4-1	TRBJ2-7	17	TGCGCCAGCAGCCAAGATCAGCCAGCGGGAGTTTTCTACGAGCAGTACTTC	CASSQDQPAGVFYEQYF
once	.	TRBV6-2/TRBV6-3	TRBJ1-4	19	TGTGCCAGCAGTTTCCGCCCCTTTAGGACAGTCGCAACTAATGAAAAACTGTTTTTT	CASSFRPFRTVATNEKLFF
.	TRBD2	TRBV27	TRBJ2-1	14	TGTGCCAGCGAGACGGGAGGGGGCTACAATGAGCAGTTCTTC	CASETGGGYNEQFF
.	TRBD2	TRBV7-2	TRBJ2-3	14	TGTGCCAGCAGCTTATCGGGGGGGCTGGATACGCAGTATTTT	CASSLSGGLDTQYF
.	.	TRBV16	TRBJ1-5	16	TGTGCCAGCAGCCAATCGAGGTTACGAAGCAATCAGCCCCAGCATTTT	CASSQSRLRSNQPQHF
.	TRBD1	TRBV27	TRBJ2-5	14	TGTGCCAGCAGTTTTCAGGGGGCGGGAGAGACCCAGTACTTC	CASSFQGAGETQYF
.	.	TRBV13	TRBJ1-4	12	TGTGCCAGCAGGCTCGGGAATGAAAAACTGTTTTTT	CASRLGNEKLFF
.	TRBD1	TRBV5-1	TRBJ1-6	16	TGCGCCAGCAGCCTAGAACCGGGACAGCGTTATTCACCCCTCCACTTT	CASSLEPGQRYSPLHF
.	.	TRBV6-1	TRBJ2-1	15	TGTGCCAGCAGTGAATATGCAGGCGCTTTGAATGAGCAGTTCTTC	CASSEYAGALNEQFF
.	TRBD1	TRBV5-1	TRBJ2-6	18	TGCGCCAGCAGCTTGGCAGGGACAGGGATCTCTGGGGCCAACGTCCTGACTTTC	CASSLAGTGISGANVLTF
.	TRBD1	TRBV19	TRBJ1-2	13	TGTGCCAGTAGTATCCTAGACAGGGGTGGCTACACCTTC	CASSILDRGGYTF
.	.	TRBV3-1/TRBV3-2	TRBJ1-1	14	TGTGCCAGCAGCCAAGATGGTGGGGGGACTGAAGCTTTCTTT	CASSQDGGGTEAFF
.	.	TRBV2	TRBJ2-2	14	TGTGCCAGCAGTTCCGGGACAAATACCGGGGAGCTGTTTTTT	CASSSGTNTGELFF
.	.	TRBV29-1	TRBJ1-6	14	TGCAGCGTTGCAGTGGGGCCTGGGCATTCACCCCTCCACTTT	CSVAVGPGHSPLHF
.	TRBD1	TRBV7-2	TRBJ2-5	16	TGTGCCAGCAGCCAGAGACAGGGGCGGGGACAAGAGACCCAGTACTTC	CASSQRQGRGQETQYF
few	.	TRBV18	TRBJ2-5	13	TGTGCCAGCTCCCCCCCGAGCCAAGAGACCCAGTACTTC	CASSPPSQETQYF
.	.	TRBV6-5	TRBJ2-7	15	TGTGCCAGCAGTTACTCATTCACTAAAGGCTACGAGCAGTACTTC	CASSYSFTKGYEQYF
.	TRBD1	TRBV28	TRBJ1-5	12	TGTGCCAGCACCGACGCCGACAGGGAACAGCATTTT	CASTDADREQHF
.	.	TRBV7-9	TRBJ1-5	13	TGTGCCAGCAGCTTTCGGGGGGATCAGCCCCAGCATTTT	CASSFRGDQPQHF
.	TRBD1	TRBV10-1	TRBJ1-1	16	TGCGCCAGCAGCCCGGGACAGGGGGCGCATTCGACTGAAGCTTTCTTT	CASSPGQGAHSTEAFF
few	TRBD2	TRBV7-2	TRBJ2-7	15	TGTGCCAGCAGCTTAGAGGGAGGGACTTTGGCAAAGCAGTACTTC	CASSLEGGTLAKQYF
.	.	TRBV18	TRBJ1-6	19	TGTGCCAGCTCACCTGTGTCGGGGGGCGCCGCTTCCTATAATTCACCCCTCCACTTT	CASSPVSGGAASYNSPLHF